Following are 32 T cell receptor beta chains from one sample sequenced in a study of CD8 T cells in Susac syndrome (dated by TCRdb to between 2019 and 2020). The library was obtained by the immunoSEQ multiplex PCR assay. RNA was extracted using the RNeasy kit, and about 0.5 to 1 ug of the RNA was reverse transcribed with random hexamers. Using fastp at Q25 and MiXCR, TCRdb reprocessed the public reads and kept productive beta chains. CDR3 protein duplicates are merged, each entry listing the most common genes and DNA. Counted in this sample were some 150,000 distinct CDR3 sequences; just under 97% of them appeared once. The ten largest make up around 0.15% of the sample. Material: CD8+ T cells from PBMCs. The source is a human donor with multiple sclerosis.

This rearrangement joins TRBV25-1 to TRBJ1-4; D unclear. The CDR3 has 11 residues. V lost 3 bases and J lost 8, with 4 bases in between. CDR1 MGHDK and CDR2 SYGVNS come from the germline V gene. The CDR3 bases are TGTGCCAGCAGTGAGGGAGAAAAACTGTTTTTT. This gives the protein CASSEGEKLFF.

V usage is TRBV5-4 and J usage is TRBJ1-2, with TRBD1 matching 7 bases. There are 13 residues in the CDR3. Germline V gives CDR1 SGHNT, CDR2 YYREEE (reference sequence). The V and J ends lost 4 bases and 7 bases, in that order; junction bases with no gene match: 7. This CDR3 is CASSEGQAFGYTF. The CDR3 bases are TGTGCCAGCAGCGAAGGACAGGCTTTTGGCTACACCTTC.

The chain couples TRBV3-1 to TRBJ2-3; D unclear. The CDR3 consists of 15 residues. Trimming took 3 bases from V and 3 from J, leaving 13 bases between them. Germline V gene data show CDR1 as LGHDT and CDR2 as YNNKEL (reference sequence). CDR3 DNA: TGTGCCAGCAGCCACCTGCCAGATACAACAGATACGCAGTATTTT. Residues: CASSHLPDTTDTQYF.

This rearrangement joins TRBV2 to TRBJ2-2, with D possibly matching TRBD2 (6 bases). The V end lost 6 bases, the J end lost 1 base, and 15 bases lay between the germline ends. Germline CDR1 is SNHLY and CDR2 is FYNNEI. There are 16 residues in the CDR3. CDR3 residues: CASRDPGLRNTGELFF. The CDR3 nucleotides read TGTGCCAGCAGGGATCCGGGACTCCGGAACACCGGGGAGCTGTTTTTT.

The chain's CDR3 is CASSQSDQLREQYV. As DNA, the CDR3 is TGTGCCAGCAGCCAGTCAGACCAATTACGAGAGCAGTACGTC. The genes are TRBV14 and TRBJ2-7, with D unclear. The V gene's germline CDR1 is SGHDN and CDR2 FVKESK. CDR3 size: 14 residues. Trimming cost V 3 bases and J 7 bases, with 16 bases left between them.

The gene calls are TRBV27 and TRBJ2-1; TRBD2 agrees at 13 bases. The trim removed 6 bases at V and 9 bases at J, leaving 17 bases unmatched. Per the germline V gene, CDR1 is MNHEY and CDR2 is SMNVEV (reference sequence). The CDR3 contains 18 residues. This CDR3 is CASSETSGGAGIPSEQFF. The DNA of the CDR3 is TGTGCCAGCAGCGAAACTAGCGGGGGGGCCGGGATTCCGAGTGAGCAGTTCTTC.

The chain links TRBV9 to TRBJ2-3; 9 bases match TRBD2. Per germline, CDR1 SGDLS and CDR2 YYNGEE. CDR3 length equals 16 residues. After removal of 3 bases from V and 2 bases from J, the junction contained 7 bases not matched to a gene. The CDR3 DNA is TGTGCCAGCAGCGCTCATCTAGCGGGGCTCACAGATACGCAGTATTTT. It specifies CASSAHLAGLTDTQYF.

The chain recombines TRBV20-1 with TRBJ2-7, with 8 positions matching TRBD1. The germline CDR1 and CDR2 sequences are DFQATT and SNEGSKA (reference sequence). Trimming cost V 5 bases and J 7 bases; bases outside gene matches: 4. This CDR3 is built from 11 residues. The CDR3, as DNA: TGCAGTGCTCCGGGACAGGCTGAGCAGTACTTC. Its translation: CSAPGQAEQYF.

The J gene is TRBJ2-7, the V gene TRBV15, with D tentatively TRBD1 or TRBD2 (7 bases each). V lost 4 bases, J lost 4 bases, and 20 bases lay in between. There are 16 residues in the CDR3. Germline loops: CDR1 LNHNV, CDR2 YYDKDF (reference sequence). The CDR3: CATSTPSRGGLYEQYF. The CDR3 DNA reads as TGTGCCACCAGCACTCCCTCCAGGGGGGGGCTTTACGAGCAGTACTTC.

This rearrangement joins TRBV7-2 to TRBJ2-5; D is uncertain. Germline values: CDR1 SGHTA, CDR2 FQGNSA. The CDR3 runs to 15 residues. The V end was cut by 5 bases, the J end by 5 bases, with 18 bases between. The DNA for the CDR3 is TGTGCCAGCAGCCCCGTAGGGTCAGCGTGGGAGACCCAGTACTTC. It encodes CASSPVGSAWETQYF.

The chain uses TRBV6-5 and TRBJ2-7, with 10 bases fitting TRBD1. Trimming removed 6 bases from V and 4 bases from J; junction bases left unmatched: 9. The CDR3 spans 15 residues. Germline loops: CDR1 MNHEY, CDR2 SVGAGI. In nucleotides, the CDR3 is TGTGCCAGCAGGCCGGGGACAGGGGATGGGTACGAGCAGTACTTC. Translation: CASRPGTGDGYEQYF.

V gene TRBV2 combines with J gene TRBJ1-1; D unresolved. The germline V and J ends were trimmed by 3 bases and 1 base, with 9 bases remaining between them. The CDR3 loop spans 14 amino acids. Germline V gene lookup returns CDR1 SNHLY and CDR2 FYNNEI. The CDR3 here is CASSEWTENTEAFF. The CDR3 coding sequence is TGTGCCAGCAGTGAGTGGACTGAGAACACTGAAGCTTTCTTT.

A few counts support this clonotype. V usage is TRBV18 and J usage is TRBJ2-7; D might be TRBD2 (5 bases). CDR1 and CDR2 from the germline V gene are KGHSH and LQKENI. V was trimmed by 5 bases and J by 4 bases, leaving 12 bases between them. The CDR3 loop spans 13 amino acids. The CDR3, as DNA: TGTGCCAGCTCATTGGACTCGTCATACGAGCAGTACGTC. Amino acid sequence: CASSLDSSYEQYV.

In this sample, this clonotype turned up once. The gene calls are TRBV7-9 and TRBJ1-1, with D hard to call. This CDR3 is built from 13 residues. Germline-derived CDR1 and CDR2 are SEHNR and FQNEAQ (reference sequence). V dropped 1 base and J dropped 6 bases, with 9 bases sitting between them. In DNA form, the CDR3 reads TGTGCCAGCAGCTTAGGAAACAGACCTGAAGCTTTCTTT. As protein: CASSLGNRPEAFF. Together with reference TRBV7-9 and TRBJ1-1, the CDR3 gives the full variable domain: DTGVSQNPRHKITKRGQNVTFRCDPISEHNRLYWYRQTLGQGPEFLTYFQNEAQLEKSRLLSDRFSAERPKGSFSTLEIQRTEQGDSAMYLCASSLGNRPEAFFGQGTRLTVV.

The rearrangement uses TRBV12-3 or TRBV12-4 and TRBJ2-7, with TRBD1 matching over 10 bases. This CDR3 spans 14 amino acids. J gave up 2 bases and V 4 bases, and 2 bases lay outside the gene matches. As DNA, the CDR3 is TGTGCCAGCAGTTACGGACAGGGGGCCTACGAGCAGTACTTC. Amino acid sequence: CASSYGQGAYEQYF.

V is TRBV9 and J is TRBJ1-5; no firm D call. The CDR3 consists of 15 residues. Trimming removed 3 bases from V and 6 bases from J, with 16 bases in between. Germline loops: CDR1 SGDLS, CDR2 YYNGEE. The CDR3 bases are TGTGCCAGCAGCGGCGGACGGGGAGGGAGTCAGCCCCAGCATTTT. This codes for CASSGGRGGSQPQHF.

The chain recombines TRBV11-2 with TRBJ2-5; no clear D gene. Germline CDR1 reads SGHAT; CDR2 reads FQNNGV. The CDR3 consists of 14 residues. Trimming removed 2 bases from V and 0 bases from J, with 7 bases in between. The CDR3 DNA follows: TGTGCCAGCAGCTTAACCTATAACCAAGAGACCCAGTACTTC. Translated: CASSLTYNQETQYF.

The chain recombines TRBV29-1 with TRBJ2-5; 11 bases align to TRBD2. The junction had 5 bases not matched to a gene; V was cut back by 2 bases and J by 6 bases. CDR1 is SQVTM, CDR2 ANQGSEA, per germline. The CDR3 has 14 amino acids. CDR3 sequence reads: CSVELAGGPKTQYF. Here the CDR3 DNA reads TGCAGCGTTGAACTAGCGGGGGGCCCCAAGACCCAGTACTTC.

The V and J genes are TRBV20-1 and TRBJ2-5; possibly TRBD2 for D (6 bases). The CDR3 consists of 12 residues. The V gene lost 6 bases and the J gene lost 5 bases, with 13 bases spanning the gap. Per the germline V gene, CDR1 is DFQATT and CDR2 is SNEGSKA (reference sequence). The CDR3 nucleotides read TGCAGTGCATTAGCGGTGGAGGAGACCCAGTACTTC. This codes for CSALAVEETQYF.

The chain uses TRBV5-1 and TRBJ2-7, with TRBD1 matching 7 bases. The V segment lost 4 bases and the J segment 3 bases; nucleotides outside the gene matches: 7. This CDR3 has 14 amino acids. Germline CDR1 SGHRS, CDR2 YFSETQ. The CDR3 region is CASSRGQRDYEQYF. The CDR3 DNA is TGCGCCAGCAGCCGGGGACAGAGGGACTACGAGCAGTACTTC.

The chain links TRBV11-2 to TRBJ2-5; D unclear. The CDR3 covers 12 residues. CDR1 is SGHAT, CDR2 FQNNGV, per germline. V was pared by 2 bases and J by 5 bases, with 6 bases between. The CDR3 reads CASSLTTETQYF. DNA for the CDR3: TGTGCCAGCAGCTTAACGACGGAGACCCAGTACTTC.

This rearrangement joins TRBV3-1 to TRBJ2-7; D is unresolved. Germline V gene lookup returns CDR1 LGHDT and CDR2 YNNKEL (reference sequence). V was shortened by 3 bases and J by 0 bases, with 6 bases between the two germline ends. The CDR3 is 13 amino acids. This chain's CDR3 is CASSHTFSYEQYF. The CDR3 nucleotides are TGTGCCAGCAGCCACACCTTCTCCTACGAGCAGTACTTC.

V is TRBV13 and J is TRBJ1-6, with 9 bases that match TRBD1. Germline CDR1 PRHDT, CDR2 FYEKMQ (reference sequence). This CDR3 comprises 14 residues. The trim removed 5 bases at V and 11 bases at J, leaving 7 bases unmatched. CDR3 coding DNA: TGTGCCAGCAGCCGGGGACAGGGTCTCGCACCCCTCCACTTT. Its protein is CASSRGQGLAPLHF.

This sequence joins TRBV12-3 or TRBV12-4 and TRBJ2-1; 15 bases match TRBD2. J was trimmed by 1 base and V by 1 base; bases with no gene match: 8. The CDR3 is 20 residues long. Here the CDR3 DNA reads TGTGCCAGCAGTTTAGTACCGGGACTAGCGGGGGGATTTTCCTACAATGAGCAGTTCTTC. Translating gives CASSLVPGLAGGFSYNEQFF.

V usage is TRBV29-1 and J usage is TRBJ1-5; D might be TRBD1 (5 bases). This CDR3 region has 15 residues. The V gene's germline CDR1 is SQVTM and CDR2 ANQGSEA. Trimming removed 7 bases from V and 0 bases from J, with 16 bases in between. As DNA, the CDR3 is TGCAGCGCCATCGGGGACGGAGATAGCAATCAGCCCCAGCATTTT. Amino acids: CSAIGDGDSNQPQHF.

V is TRBV7-9 and J is TRBJ1-6; D is perhaps TRBD1 (5 bases). V lost 0 bases to trimming and J lost 10 bases, with 16 bases between them. This CDR3 contains 16 residues. Germline loops: CDR1 SEHNR, CDR2 FQNEAQ (reference sequence). DNA of the CDR3: TGTGCCAGCAGCTTAGCCCCGGAGGGACCTTGGTCACCCCTCCACTTT. Its translation: CASSLAPEGPWSPLHF.

The CDR3 region has the DNA TGTGCCAGCAGCCGCGGGACTTACCCTGGGGATGAGCAGTTCTTC. It codes for CASSRGTYPGDEQFF. The chain combines TRBV13 with TRBJ2-1; TRBD2 might be the D (6 bases). The ends were cut back, 5 bases at V and 8 bases at J, with 19 bases in the middle. The CDR3 totals 15 residues. In germline, CDR1 is PRHDT, CDR2 FYEKMQ (reference sequence). The whole variable domain, remainder taken from reference TRBV13 and TRBJ2-1, is AAGVIQSPRHLIKEKRETATLKCYPIPRHDTVYWYQQGPGQDPQFLISFYEKMQSDKGSIPDRFSAQQFSDYHSELNMSSLELGDSALYFCASSRGTYPGDEQFFGPGTRLTVL.

The rearrangement links TRBV5-4 to TRBJ2-1; no clear D gene. V shed 5 bases and J shed 4 bases, with 13 bases lying between them. The CDR3 is 14 amino acids. The germline gives CDR1 SGHNT, CDR2 YYREEE (reference sequence). CDR3 sequence (DNA): TGTGCCAGCAGTGGTAGGCGCGGATACAATGAGCAGTTCTTC. This codes for CASSGRRGYNEQFF.

V and J are TRBV28 and TRBJ2-2; D assignment may be TRBD1 or TRBD2 (5 bases each). The CDR3 spans 19 residues. V was clipped by 3 bases and J by 5 bases, with 25 bases between them. Germline CDR1 MDHEN, CDR2 SYDVKM. The CDR3 nucleotides are TGTGCCAGCAGTTTCGGGACGGGCTGGGATTGGTTTCGTACCGGGGAGCTGTTTTTT. It specifies CASSFGTGWDWFRTGELFF. Full variable domain (remainder filled in from reference TRBV28 and TRBJ2-2): DVKVTQSSRYLVKRTGEKVFLECVQDMDHENMFWYRQDPGLGLRLIYFSYDVKMKEKGDIPEGYSVSREKKERFSLILESASTNQTSMYLCASSFGTGWDWFRTGELFFGEGSRLTVL.

V is TRBV7-9 and J is TRBJ1-1; tentative D call: TRBD1 (5 bases). The germline V gene encodes CDR1 SEHNR and CDR2 FQNEAQ (reference sequence). Trimming cost V 5 bases and J 8 bases, with 15 bases left between them. The CDR3 runs to 13 residues. The CDR3 reads CASSAGGTPEAFF. As DNA, the CDR3 is TGTGCCAGCAGCGCCGGAGGGACCCCCGAAGCTTTCTTT.

The rearrangement joins TRBV11-2 to TRBJ2-3; D ambiguous. Germline CDR1 is SGHAT and CDR2 is FQNNGV. V dropped 5 bases and J dropped 1 base, with 10 bases sitting between them. The CDR3 covers 14 residues. The CDR3 region is CASSPLIRTDTQYF. In DNA, the CDR3 is TGTGCCAGCAGCCCCCTAATCCGCACAGATACGCAGTATTTT.

The table lists this clonotype with a few counts. V gene TRBV27 combines with J gene TRBJ1-1; D gene uncertain. The V gene lost 2 bases and the J gene lost 0 bases, with 4 bases spanning the gap. Germline CDR1 reads MNHEY; CDR2 reads SMNVEV (reference sequence). CDR3 length: 13 amino acids. The CDR3 region is CASSLGLNTEAFF. CDR3 nucleotides: TGTGCCAGCAGTTTAGGCCTGAACACTGAAGCTTTCTTT.